This entry is about one T cell receptor beta chain. Authors' methods: Amplification from reference gene primers served as the basis for estimated nucleated cell counts. Profiled with immunoSEQ multiplex PCR; TCRdb holds only in-frame clones, not every one. V, J and clone size reflect that table, while D and trimming were determined from the DNA. This table has approximately 58,000 clones, 75% to 90% appearing once. This sample is part of a study of blood T cell repertoires in COVID-19. The overall study: There were acute and convalescent COVID-19 samples, and they came from the United States, Italy and Spain. PBMCs, B-cell-depleted T cells, or T cells provided the cDNA or gDNA that made up the material.

Seattle enrolled patients during active infection and tracked them longitudinally. Sequenced input: peripheral blood. The clonotype originates from a man in his sixties with COVID-19, enrolled during active disease.

Written as DNA, the CDR3 is TGTGCCAGCAGGTCCCAGGGGGACAATTCACCCCTCCACTTT. Translating it yields CASRSQGDNSPLHF. The genes are TRBV2 and TRBJ1-6; 7 bases match TRBD1. The CDR3 has 14 residues. Germline CDR1 reads SNHLY; CDR2 reads FYNNEI. V lost 6 bases, J lost 7 bases, and 6 bases stayed unmatched.